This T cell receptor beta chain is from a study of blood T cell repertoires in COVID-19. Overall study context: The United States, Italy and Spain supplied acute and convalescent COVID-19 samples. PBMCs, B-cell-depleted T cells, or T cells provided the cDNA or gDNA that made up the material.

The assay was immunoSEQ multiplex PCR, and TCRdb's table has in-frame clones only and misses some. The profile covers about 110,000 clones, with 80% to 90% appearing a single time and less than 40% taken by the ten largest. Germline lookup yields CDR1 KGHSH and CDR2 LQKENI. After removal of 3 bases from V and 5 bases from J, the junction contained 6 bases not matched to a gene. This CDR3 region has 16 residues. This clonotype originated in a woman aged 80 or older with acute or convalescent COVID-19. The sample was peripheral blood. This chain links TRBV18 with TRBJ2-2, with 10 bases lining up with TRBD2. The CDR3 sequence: CASSPRASGGTGELFF. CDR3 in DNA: TGTGCCAGCTCACCCCGTGCTAGCGGGGGTACCGGGGAGCTGTTTTTT.